Described below is a single TCR beta chain sequence and its context. This entry is derived from a study of CD8 T cells in Susac syndrome. From blood CD8+ and CD4+ T cells, the TCR beta chain was sequenced. TEMRA cells underwent FACS enrichment and CD8+ and CD4+ T cells underwent negative isolation. An input of about 0.5 to 1 ug of RNA was subjected to reverse transcription using random hexamers. A single record per CDR3 protein comes from TCRdb applying MiXCR to the immunoSEQ multiplex PCR reads. The repertoire has 230,000 or so distinct CDR3 sequences, 95% of them found once; the top ten carry 0.075% to 0.095%. This CDR3 is 11 amino acids long.

The clonotype comes from a human donor with multiple sclerosis. V is TRBV21-1 and J is TRBJ2-3; the D call TRBD2 from the table was never checked on the DNA. TRBV21-1 is recorded as a pseudogene. Sample: CD4+ T cells from PBMCs. The CDR3 loop is CASTLLAPQYF. The CDR3 nucleotides read TGTGCCAGCACCCTTCTAGCTCCGCAGTATTTT.